These 32 T cell receptor beta chains were all obtained from the same sample, sequenced in a study of CD8+ T cells in alopecia areata. As the sequencing template, cDNA was produced by extracting RNA and reverse transcribing it. Using immunoSEQ multiplex PCR, the repertoire was profiled, and TCRdb retains in-frame clones only, with some absent. The sample holds approximately 61,000 clones, approximately 96% seen once. Sequencing used CD8+ T cells sorted from blood, obtained at week 0. The origin of the receptors is a human donor with alopecia areata.

This clone was seen once. This chain uses TRBV30 with TRBJ1-5; 12 bases agree with TRBD1. The V segment lost 4 bases and the J segment 7 bases; nucleotides outside the gene matches: 8. The CDR3 has 15 amino acids. Germline V lookup: CDR1 GTSNPN, CDR2 SVGIG (reference sequence). In DNA, the CDR3 is TGTGCCTGGACTACCGGGACAGGGGGCGCGCAGCCCCAGCATTTT. It encodes CAWTTGTGGAQPQHF. Full variable domain (remainder filled in from reference TRBV30 and TRBJ1-5): SQTIHQWPATLVQPVGSPLSLECTVEGTSNPNLYWYRQAAGRGLQLLFYSVGIGQISSEVPQNLSASRPQDRQFILSSKKLLLSDSGFYLCAWTTGTGGAQPQHFGDGTRLSIL.

The V call is TRBV9, the J call TRBJ1-1; D gene unclear. Germline CDR1 is SGDLS and CDR2 is YYNGEE. V was shortened by 0 bases and J by 0 bases, with 6 bases between the two germline ends. CDR3 length equals 14 residues. The CDR3 DNA is TGTGCCAGCAGCGTAGGCTATCTGAACACTGAAGCTTTCTTT. This sequence encodes CASSVGYLNTEAFF.

This sequence joins TRBV5-1 and TRBJ2-3, with 10 bases aligning to TRBD2. Germline loops: CDR1 SGHRS, CDR2 YFSETQ. The V and J ends lost 2 bases and 0 bases, in that order; junction bases with no gene match: 6. The CDR3 length is 17 residues. The chain's CDR3 is CASSFQRGGPSTDTQYF. CDR3 coding DNA: TGCGCCAGCAGCTTCCAGCGGGGGGGTCCTAGCACAGATACGCAGTATTTT.

The rearrangement links TRBV27 to TRBJ2-7, with D hard to call. This CDR3 has 12 amino acids. The germline CDR1 and CDR2 sequences are MNHEY and SMNVEV (reference sequence). The V gene lost 5 bases and the J gene lost 0 bases, with 5 bases spanning the gap. CDR3 DNA: TGTGCCAGCAGTCGAGGCTCCTACGAGCAGTACTTC. The encoded protein is CASSRGSYEQYF.

This chain links TRBV29-1 with TRBJ2-7, with 12 positions matching TRBD1. CDR1 is SQVTM and CDR2 is ANQGSEA in the germline V gene. The length of the CDR3 is 13 residues. J was trimmed by 9 bases and V by 5 bases; bases with no gene match: 8. The CDR3 loop is CSVSGTGGEGQYF. The CDR3 DNA reads as TGCAGCGTTTCCGGGACAGGGGGCGAAGGGCAGTACTTC.

The rearrangement joins TRBV5-4 to TRBJ2-1, with 8 bases aligning to TRBD2. Looked up from germline, CDR1 is SGHNT and CDR2 is YYREEE (reference sequence). V gave up 2 bases and J gave up 8 bases; unmatched junction bases: 12. The CDR3 totals 16 residues. This CDR3 reads CASSLGGRGGYDEQFF. DNA of the CDR3: TGTGCCAGCAGCTTAGGTGGACGGGGGGGCTATGATGAGCAGTTCTTC.

This sequence joins TRBV29-1 and TRBJ2-1; D remains unclear. Per the germline V gene, CDR1 is SQVTM and CDR2 is ANQGSEA. The CDR3 runs to 9 residues. V lost 4 bases and J 10 bases, leaving 5 bases between the germline ends. CDR3 sequence: CSVAREQFF. In DNA, the CDR3 is TGCAGCGTTGCCAGGGAGCAGTTCTTC.

As for this clone: The junction and the germline gene differ at one end; a read error may be behind it. The chain carries TRBV7-7 and TRBJ2-2; weak D call: TRBD2 (7 bases). This CDR3 spans 17 amino acids. Per the germline V gene, CDR1 is SSHAT and CDR2 is FNYEAQ (reference sequence). The CDR3 nucleotides read TGTGCTAGCAGCCCCCATGGGGGGGCTCTGAACACCGGGGAGCTGTTTTTT. Translated, it gives CASSPHGGALNTGELFF.

A single count supports this clone. This chain uses TRBV12-5 with TRBJ2-7; possibly TRBD1 or TRBD2 for D (5 bases each). The V end lost 3 bases, the J end lost 5 bases, and 11 bases lay between the germline ends. The germline V gene encodes CDR1 LGHNT and CDR2 FRNRAP. This CDR3 has 13 amino acids. The CDR3 spells CASGLDVGDEQYF. The CDR3 coding sequence is TGTGCTAGTGGTTTAGACGTGGGGGACGAGCAGTACTTC.

The chain joins TRBV5-6 to TRBJ2-3; maybe TRBD2 (5 bases). V lost 0 bases and J 6 bases, leaving 11 bases between the germline ends. The CDR3 sequence is 14 residues long. Per germline, CDR1 SGHDT and CDR2 YYEEEE. The CDR3 here is CASSLAGNMDTQYF. The DNA of the CDR3 is TGTGCCAGCAGCTTGGCGGGAAACATGGATACGCAGTATTTT.

The V and J genes are TRBV19 and TRBJ2-7; 7 bases are shared with TRBD2. Germline V gives CDR1 LNHDA, CDR2 SQIVND (reference sequence). V gave up 10 bases and J gave up 0 bases; unmatched junction bases: 6. The CDR3 consists of 13 residues. CDR3 DNA sequence: TGTGCCACTAGCGGACTCCACTCCTACGAGCAGTACTTC. Protein product: CATSGLHSYEQYF.

This chain joins TRBV10-2 and TRBJ1-5; possibly TRBD1 for D (6 bases). In germline, CDR1 is WSHSY, CDR2 SAAADI. Trimming stripped 4 bases from V and 3 bases from J, with 10 bases between. The CDR3 extends over 14 amino acids. Here the CDR3 reads CASSARGINQPQHF. The CDR3 bases are TGCGCCAGCAGTGCCAGGGGAATCAATCAGCCCCAGCATTTT.

This clone occurred a few times. V and J are TRBV27 and TRBJ1-1; possible D gene TRBD1, 5 bases. CDR1 and CDR2 (germline): MNHEY, SMNVEV (reference sequence). Trimming removed 4 bases at V and 1 base at J, with 7 bases between. The CDR3 runs 13 residues. The DNA of the CDR3 is TGTGCCAGCAGTTACGGGGCGAACACTGAAGCTTTCTTT. Its protein product is CASSYGANTEAFF.

This clone was seen once. The chain combines TRBV4-2 with TRBJ1-6; a weak D match, TRBD1 (5 bases). V was clipped by 0 bases and J by 9 bases, with 27 bases between them. The CDR3 covers 20 residues. Per the germline V gene, CDR1 is LGHNA and CDR2 is YNFKEQ. This CDR3 reads CASSQDWASATRWGISPLHF. The CDR3 DNA sequence: TGTGCCAGCAGCCAAGACTGGGCCAGCGCAACCCGCTGGGGGATTTCACCCCTCCACTTT.

This sequence joins TRBV7-8 and TRBJ2-2, with no clear D. Germline V CDR1 and CDR2: SGHVS, FQNEAQ. The CDR3 length is 15 residues. V shed 2 bases and J shed 8 bases, with 15 bases lying between them. Written as DNA, the CDR3 is TGTGCCAGCAGCTTATGGGCGGACCGTGGGGGGGAGCTGTTTTTT. Its protein product is CASSLWADRGGELFF.

This chain connects TRBV27 to TRBJ2-1; 9 bases are shared with TRBD2. V was pared by 2 bases and J by 0 bases, with 5 bases of the junction left unmatched. The CDR3 extends over 17 amino acids. Germline-derived CDR1 and CDR2 are MNHEY and SMNVEV (reference sequence). CDR3 sequence: CASSLRSGGYSYNEQFF. The CDR3 coding sequence is TGTGCCAGCAGTTTAAGGAGCGGGGGGTACTCCTACAATGAGCAGTTCTTC.

The V and J genes are TRBV2 and TRBJ1-1; D remains unclear. The V gene lost 1 base and the J gene lost 1 base, with 13 bases spanning the gap. The CDR3 runs 16 residues. The V gene's germline CDR1 is SNHLY and CDR2 FYNNEI. CDR3 nucleotide sequence: TGTGCCAGCAGTGAAGAGAGCAATGGTGGGAACACTGAAGCTTTCTTT. Its translation is CASSEESNGGNTEAFF. Full variable domain (remainder filled in from reference TRBV2 and TRBJ1-1): EPEVTQTPSHQVTQMGQEVILRCVPISNHLYFYWYRQILGQKVEFLVSFYNNEISEKSEIFDDQFSVERPDGSNFTLKIRSTKLEDSAMYFCASSEESNGGNTEAFFGQGTRLTVV.

V and J are TRBV4-3 and TRBJ2-7; 10 bases line up with TRBD2. Trimming cost V 9 bases and J 3 bases; bases outside gene matches: 17. Germline V gives CDR1 LGHNA, CDR2 YSLEER. The CDR3 is 17 amino acids. The CDR3 loop is CASSEWLAGAANYEQYF. CDR3 nucleotide sequence: TGCGCCAGTTCCGAATGGCTAGCGGGGGCCGCGAACTACGAGCAGTACTTC.

This chain uses TRBV29-1 with TRBJ1-2, with 8 bases matching TRBD1. The CDR3 extends over 12 amino acids. The V gene end was trimmed by 5 bases and the J gene end by 6 bases; junction bases not matched to a gene: 5. Germline loops: CDR1 SQVTM, CDR2 ANQGSEA. CDR3 DNA sequence: TGCAGCGTTTACAGGGGGAGTGATGGCTACACCTTC. It specifies CSVYRGSDGYTF.

Only one count was recorded for this clone. This chain joins TRBV5-4 and TRBJ2-5, with 8 nucleotides matching TRBD1. The CDR3 covers 15 residues. The trim removed 4 bases at V and 2 bases at J, leaving 7 bases unmatched. CDR1 is SGHNT and CDR2 is YYREEE in the germline V gene (reference sequence). The chain's CDR3 is CASSRFGQGQETQYF. CDR3 nucleotide sequence: TGTGCCAGCAGCCGTTTCGGACAGGGACAAGAGACCCAGTACTTC.

The genes are TRBV10-3 and TRBJ1-6; D is undetermined. The CDR3 consists of 13 residues. CDR1 is ENHRY and CDR2 is SYGVKD in the germline V gene. Between the trimmed V and J ends, which lost 4 bases and 7 bases, there was a span of 8 bases. CDR3 in DNA: TGTGCCATCAGTGCTGAGTGGAATTCACCCCTCCACTTT. Translation: CAISAEWNSPLHF.

V and J are TRBV13 and TRBJ2-7; TRBD1 might be the D (6 bases). The CDR3 length is 15 residues. The germline CDR1 and CDR2 sequences are PRHDT and FYEKMQ (reference sequence). Trimming removed 3 bases at V and 4 bases at J, with 16 bases between. As DNA, the CDR3 is TGTGCCAGCAGCTTGCGGACAGTTACATCGTACGAGCAGTACTTC. This sequence encodes CASSLRTVTSYEQYF.

The CDR3 nucleotides read TGTGCCAGCAGTTACTCGATGGACAGACTATACAATGAGCAGTTCTTC. This codes for CASSYSMDRLYNEQFF. This chain links TRBV6-5 with TRBJ2-1; a weak D match, TRBD1 (6 bases). Germline assignment: CDR1 MNHEY and CDR2 SVGAGI. V was trimmed by 0 bases and J by 4 bases, leaving 13 bases between them. This CDR3 is 16 amino acids long.

The V call is TRBV6-5, the J call TRBJ1-5, with D maybe TRBD1 (5 bases). This CDR3 comprises 14 residues. V gave up 6 bases and J gave up 6 bases, with 15 bases separating them. In germline, CDR1 is MNHEY, CDR2 SVGAGI. CDR3 region: CASSPRGSGQPQHF. CDR3 DNA: TGTGCCAGCAGCCCCCGGGGGAGTGGTCAGCCCCAGCATTTT.

The table lists this clone with a few counts. The genes are TRBV11-2 and TRBJ2-1; TRBD2 matches 11 bases. This CDR3 is 15 amino acids long. Per germline, CDR1 SGHAT and CDR2 FQNNGV. The J segment lost 4 bases and the V segment lost 5 bases, leaving 4 bases of the junction unmatched. The CDR3 protein is CASSKPSGGYNEQFF. The CDR3 region has the DNA TGTGCCAGCAGCAAACCTAGCGGGGGGTACAATGAGCAGTTCTTC.

The CDR3 DNA reads as TGTGCCAGCACTGGGACTAGGAACGAGCAGTACTTC. Amino acid sequence: CASTGTRNEQYF. The chain links TRBV2 to TRBJ2-7; TRBD2 agrees at 8 bases. The CDR3 covers 12 residues. V shed 7 bases and J 5 bases; nucleotides not matched to a gene: 4. Germline CDR1 and CDR2: SNHLY and FYNNEI.

This clone was found once. This sequence joins TRBV11-1 and TRBJ2-2; 9 nucleotides line up with TRBD2. The junction had 8 bases not matched to a gene; V was cut back by 6 bases and J by 3 bases. The CDR3 is 16 residues long. CDR1 and CDR2 from the germline V gene are SGHAT and FQDESV (reference sequence). The CDR3 DNA sequence: TGTGCCAGCAGGGGCCTCGGACTAGCGTACACCGGGGAGCTGTTTTTT. It is translated as CASRGLGLAYTGELFF.

The V call is TRBV7-9, the J call TRBJ2-1; possibly TRBD1 for D (5 bases). Germline V gene lookup returns CDR1 SEHNR and CDR2 FQNEAQ (reference sequence). V was clipped by 8 bases and J by 5 bases, with 16 bases between them. The CDR3 runs to 14 residues. This CDR3 reads CASAASGRNNEQFF. The CDR3 DNA reads TGTGCCAGCGCGGCGTCAGGGCGGAACAATGAGCAGTTCTTC.

V usage is TRBV11-2 and J usage is TRBJ2-1; TRBD2 matches 10 bases. The CDR3 extends over 17 amino acids. The J segment lost 3 bases and the V segment lost 0 bases, leaving 5 bases of the junction unmatched. Per germline, CDR1 SGHAT and CDR2 FQNNGV. The chain's CDR3 is CASSLDWSGGGYNEQFF. The CDR3 nucleotides read TGTGCCAGCAGCTTAGATTGGAGCGGGGGGGGCTACAATGAGCAGTTCTTC.

The chain has TRBV6-5 and TRBJ2-2; tentative D call: TRBD1 (7 bases). The CDR3 is made up of 15 amino acids. Germline CDR1 reads MNHEY; CDR2 reads SVGAGI. Trimming took 6 bases from V and 2 from J, leaving 13 bases between them. CDR3 amino acids: CASSARGANTGELFF. CDR3 nucleotide sequence: TGTGCCAGCAGCGCCAGGGGGGCTAACACCGGGGAGCTGTTTTTT.

The V and J genes are TRBV7-9 and TRBJ2-1; 11 bases are a match to TRBD2. CDR3 length: 15 residues. The J segment lost 7 bases and the V segment lost 5 bases, leaving 7 bases of the junction unmatched. Looked up from germline, CDR1 is SEHNR and CDR2 is FQNEAQ (reference sequence). CDR3 amino acids: CASSTTSGVLNEQFF. The CDR3 DNA reads TGTGCCAGCAGCACGACTAGCGGGGTCCTAAATGAGCAGTTCTTC. The complete variable domain, with remaining parts taken from reference TRBV7-9 and TRBJ2-1, reads DTGVSQNPRHKITKRGQNVTFRCDPISEHNRLYWYRQTLGQGPEFLTYFQNEAQLEKSRLLSDRFSAERPKGSFSTLEIQRTEQGDSAMYLCASSTTSGVLNEQFFGPGTRLTVL.

The chain links TRBV5-4 to TRBJ2-7; 9 nucleotides match TRBD1. The junction had 10 bases not matched to a gene; V was cut back by 9 bases and J by 3 bases. The CDR3 is 14 residues long. CDR1 is SGHNT, CDR2 YYREEE, per germline (reference sequence). The CDR3 spells CATAGGTGNYEQYF. In nucleotides, the CDR3 is TGTGCCACTGCCGGGGGGACAGGGAACTACGAGCAGTACTTC.